Below, 14 T cell receptor beta chains from the same sample are listed, as sequenced in a study of cytomegalovirus exposure and HLA in healthy donors (TCRdb year 2017). The method behind the library was the immunoSEQ multiplex PCR assay. The multiplex PCR relied on a mix of 60 forward primers for TCR Vbeta segments and 13 reverse primers for TCR Jbeta segments. TCRdb took over this immuneACCESS table, retaining in-frame rearrangements with V and J assigned. Such tables are incomplete; in checked studies, under half of the missing clones stem from an unresolved V gene, and the remainder is unexplained. This sample gives about 180,000 clones in total; less than 80% of them show up just once. The ten largest make up about 1.6% of the sample. The sample taken for sequencing was PBMCs. These receptors came from a young man in good health and CMV-seronegative.

The chain employs TRBV27 and TRBJ2-5, with TRBD2 identical over 7 bases. CDR1 and CDR2 (germline): MNHEY, SMNVEV (reference sequence). The CDR3 runs to 15 residues. V shed 5 bases, J shed 8 bases, and the junction held 14 bases outside the gene matches. This CDR3 reads CASSPRLAASLTQYF. The CDR3, as DNA: TGTGCCAGCAGTCCGAGACTAGCAGCCTCTTTAACCCAGTACTTC.

This rearrangement joins TRBV28 to TRBJ1-5, with unresolved D. Per germline, CDR1 MDHEN and CDR2 SYDVKM. The CDR3 consists of 13 residues. V lost 7 bases and J lost 9, with 16 bases in between. This CDR3 reads CASTPPGIPPQHF. The CDR3 coding sequence is TGTGCCAGCACCCCACCGGGGATACCGCCCCAGCATTTT.

This clone was seen more than once but under ten times. The chain employs TRBV5-1 and TRBJ1-1; 9 bases match TRBD1. Losses at the gene ends were 0 bases for V and 1 base for J; bases not matched to a gene: 4. The CDR3 sequence is 16 residues long. Germline CDR1 SGHRS, CDR2 YFSETQ. CDR3: CASSLAAGQGNTEAFF. In DNA, the CDR3 is TGCGCCAGCAGCTTGGCCGCGGGACAGGGGAACACTGAAGCTTTCTTT.

The chain recombines TRBV19 with TRBJ2-7, with 7 bases lining up with TRBD1. V was pared by 6 bases and J by 0 bases, with 5 bases of the junction left unmatched. This CDR3 is 14 amino acids long. Germline V gene lookup returns CDR1 LNHDA and CDR2 SQIVND (reference sequence). The CDR3 loop reads CASSARQGSYEQYF. The CDR3 DNA reads TGTGCCAGTAGCGCCAGACAGGGCTCCTACGAGCAGTACTTC.

The V and J genes are TRBV10-3 and TRBJ1-1; 8 bases are shared with TRBD1. CDR3 length equals 16 residues. V shed 11 bases and J 3 bases; nucleotides not matched to a gene: 17. Germline loops: CDR1 ENHRY, CDR2 SYGVKD. In DNA, the CDR3 is TGTGCCTCGTTCCCGGGACCTCCACAGGGGGACACTGAAGCTTTCTTT. Its translation is CASFPGPPQGDTEAFF.

To note about this clone: At one of its ends the junction is not consistent with the germline gene, which may arise from a read error. V and J are TRBV7-9 and TRBJ1-6, with 8 bases lining up with TRBD1. Germline loops: CDR1 SEHNR, CDR2 FQNEAQ (reference sequence). This CDR3 has 16 residues. For the CDR3, the DNA is TGTTCCAGCAGCACGGACAGGGAATCCTATAATTCACCCCTCCACTTT. It codes for CSSSTDRESYNSPLHF.

As DNA, the CDR3 is TGTGCCAGCAGTTTAGGCAGCAATCAGCCCCAGCATTTT. It encodes CASSLGSNQPQHF. The rearrangement links TRBV27 to TRBJ1-5; D gene ambiguous. V gave up 2 bases and J gave up 1 base, with 3 bases separating them. The V gene's germline CDR1 is MNHEY and CDR2 SMNVEV (reference sequence). The CDR3 extends over 13 amino acids.

V gene TRBV7-2 combines with J gene TRBJ2-7; the match to TRBD1 covers 7 bases. This CDR3 has 14 residues. Germline V lookup: CDR1 SGHTA, CDR2 FQGNSA. The J segment lost 2 bases and the V segment lost 1 base, leaving 2 bases of the junction unmatched. The CDR3 DNA is TGTGCCAGCAGCTTAGGGACAGGACCCTACGAGCAGTACTTC. It codes for CASSLGTGPYEQYF.

The DNA for the CDR3 is TGTGCCATGACAGGGACGGGTACAGATACGCAGTATTTT. This gives the protein CAMTGTGTDTQYF. This sequence joins TRBV10-3 and TRBJ2-3; 7 nucleotides line up with TRBD1. Germline loops: CDR1 ENHRY, CDR2 SYGVKD. V shed 9 bases, J shed 3 bases, and the junction held 6 bases outside the gene matches. This CDR3 comprises 13 residues.

This clone was counted between two and nine times. This chain connects TRBV2 to TRBJ2-5; 8 nucleotides agree with TRBD2. This CDR3 has 14 residues. Trimming removed 5 bases from V and 5 bases from J; junction bases left unmatched: 7. Germline V CDR1 and CDR2: SNHLY, FYNNEI. This chain's CDR3 is CASSSGTRRETQYF. CDR3 DNA: TGTGCCAGCAGTAGCGGGACTAGAAGGGAGACCCAGTACTTC.

This clone was seen a few times. The rearrangement links TRBV29-1 to TRBJ2-6; 12 bases are shared with TRBD1. From germline, CDR1 is SQVTM and CDR2 ANQGSEA. V gave up 3 bases and J gave up 1 base; unmatched junction bases: 1. The CDR3 is 16 residues long. CDR3 region: CSVEGQGASGANVLTF. CDR3 nucleotide sequence: TGCAGCGTTGAGGGACAGGGGGCATCTGGGGCCAACGTCCTGACTTTC.

The chain carries TRBV7-9 and TRBJ2-1; TRBD2 matches at 10 bases. The V segment lost 1 base and the J segment 9 bases; nucleotides outside the gene matches: 6. Germline V gives CDR1 SEHNR, CDR2 FQNEAQ (reference sequence). This CDR3 has 15 residues. The CDR3 is CASSLGLAGAVEQFF. The CDR3 DNA follows: TGTGCCAGCAGCTTAGGGCTAGCGGGAGCTGTTGAGCAGTTCTTC.

The chain uses TRBV28 and TRBJ1-6, with 8 bases aligning to TRBD1. Trimming removed 4 bases from V and 10 bases from J; junction bases left unmatched: 9. The CDR3 length is 15 residues. CDR1 MDHEN and CDR2 SYDVKM come from the germline V gene. CDR3 sequence (DNA): TGTGCCAGCAGTTCTGGACAGGGCAATGGATCACCCCTCCACTTT. Its translation is CASSSGQGNGSPLHF.

This clone has only a few counts. The rearrangement uses TRBV29-1 and TRBJ2-1, with 14 bases fitting TRBD2. The CDR3 extends over 17 amino acids. The germline V gene has CDR1 SQVTM and CDR2 ANQGSEA. The J segment lost 1 base and the V segment lost 1 base, leaving 3 bases of the junction unmatched. The CDR3 loop reads CSVEGLAGGLSYNEQFF. The CDR3 coding sequence is TGCAGCGTTGAAGGACTAGCGGGGGGGTTATCCTACAATGAGCAGTTCTTC.